One and the same sample provided the 27 T cell receptor beta chains below, sequenced in a study of identical twins. MiXCR was run by TCRdb on the 5' RACE reads, yielding one entry per CDR3 protein. This sample has 1.5 million to 2 million distinct CDR3 sequences; about 30% occur once, and the top ten carry 0.27%. Sequenced input: cord blood. All receptors come from a newborn girl in good health.

The chain is built from TRBV9 and TRBJ2-1; the match to TRBD2 covers 9 bases. This CDR3 is 16 amino acids long. Looked up from germline, CDR1 is SGDLS and CDR2 is YYNGEE. Trimming took 0 bases from V and 3 from J; bases not matched to a gene: 4. The CDR3, as DNA: TGTGCCAGCAGCGTAGTCCCGCGGGGGGGCTACAATGAGCAGTTCTTC. This gives the protein CASSVVPRGGYNEQFF.

Notes on this clonotype: Being one base from a much bigger clone, this may be a read error. This chain links TRBV4-1 with TRBJ2-7; TRBD1 or TRBD2 may be the D gene (5 bases each). The CDR3 is 15 amino acids. The V gene's germline CDR1 is MGHRA and CDR2 YSYEKL. V lost 1 base to trimming and J lost 2 bases, with 12 bases between them. CDR3 in amino acids: CASSQVSWDPYEQYF. The CDR3 nucleotides are TGCGCCAGCAGCCAAGTATCATGGGACCCCTACGAGCAGTACTTC.

The J gene is TRBJ2-5, the V gene TRBV5-6; D could derive from TRBD1 or TRBD2 (5 bases each). The CDR3 runs 13 residues. Trimming stripped 1 base from V and 6 bases from J, with 10 bases between. In germline, CDR1 is SGHDT, CDR2 YYEEEE. The CDR3 DNA is TGTGCCAGCAGCTTGATGGGGGAGAAGACCCAGTACTTC. Residues: CASSLMGEKTQYF.

V usage is TRBV9 and J usage is TRBJ2-4; 8 bases map to TRBD2. Unmatched junction bases numbered 12, after V lost 0 bases and J lost 13 bases. The germline V gene has CDR1 SGDLS and CDR2 YYNGEE. This CDR3 region has 15 residues. Here the CDR3 DNA reads TGTGCCAGCAGCGTAGTTAGCGGGGCCTACAATGAGCAGTACTTC. Residues: CASSVVSGAYNEQYF.

This clonotype was seen at least ten times. The J gene is TRBJ2-1, the V gene TRBV10-3; a weak D match, TRBD2 (5 bases). With 0 bases removed from V and 6 bases from J, the gap between germline ends came to 12 bases. The CDR3 contains 15 residues. From germline, CDR1 is ENHRY and CDR2 SYGVKD. The CDR3 region is CAISESGRLLNEQFF. The CDR3 region has the DNA TGTGCCATCAGTGAGTCAGGGAGACTCCTCAATGAGCAGTTCTTC.

This clonotype was detected a few times. The chain couples TRBV7-2 to TRBJ2-7, with TRBD2 matching over 7 bases. J lost 2 bases, V lost 5 bases, and 9 bases had no gene match. Germline V gives CDR1 SGHTA, CDR2 FQGNSA. This CDR3 has 15 amino acids. CDR3 coding DNA: TGTGCCAGCAGCCCCCAAGGACTAGTCACCTACGAGCAGTACTTC. Translated, it gives CASSPQGLVTYEQYF. The full variable domain, in which reference TRBV7-2 and TRBJ2-7 provide the parts outside the CDR3, is GAGVSQSPSNKVTEKGKDVELRCDPISGHTALYWYRQSLGQGLEFLIYFQGNSAPDKSGLPSDRFSAERTGGSVSTLTIQRTQQEDSAVYLCASSPQGLVTYEQYFGPGTRLTVT.

This chain joins TRBV20-1 and TRBJ1-1, with 8 bases fitting TRBD1. The trim removed 4 bases at V and 1 base at J, leaving 5 bases unmatched. Germline lookup yields CDR1 DFQATT and CDR2 SNEGSKA (reference sequence). The CDR3 loop spans 14 amino acids. The CDR3 nucleotides are TGCAGTGCTAAAAAAGGGACAGGGAACACTGAAGCTTTCTTT. Its protein product is CSAKKGTGNTEAFF.

This clonotype was seen a few times. The V call is TRBV20-1, the J call TRBJ2-3; 8 bases fit TRBD1. There are 13 residues in the CDR3. The V gene's germline CDR1 is DFQATT and CDR2 SNEGSKA (reference sequence). J lost 3 bases, V lost 7 bases, and 6 bases had no gene match. CDR3 loop: CSESGGGTDTQYF. The CDR3, as DNA: TGCAGTGAATCAGGGGGCGGAACAGATACGCAGTATTTT.

The sample holds a few counts of this clonotype. The V call is TRBV29-1, the J call TRBJ1-5, with TRBD1 as a possible D gene (6 bases). The CDR3 sequence is 14 residues long. The V and J ends lost 5 bases and 1 base respectively, with 12 bases between them. Germline lookup yields CDR1 SQVTM and CDR2 ANQGSEA. CDR3 coding DNA: TGCAGCGTTCTTCTAAGGGGGAGCAATCAGCCCCAGCATTTT. This translates into CSVLLRGSNQPQHF. Using reference TRBV29-1 and TRBJ1-5 for the parts outside the CDR3, the full variable domain is SAVISQKPSRDICQRGTSLTIQCQVDSQVTMMFWYRQQPGQSLTLIATANQGSEATYESGFVIDKFPISRPNLTFSTLTVSNMSPEDSSIYLCSVLLRGSNQPQHFGDGTRLSIL.

The V call is TRBV28, the J call TRBJ2-3, with 8 nucleotides matching TRBD2. Unmatched junction bases numbered 6, after V lost 3 bases and J lost 4 bases. Germline V gives CDR1 MDHEN, CDR2 SYDVKM. There are 15 residues in the CDR3. CDR3 in amino acids: CASSLAGGGADTQYF. CDR3 DNA: TGTGCCAGCAGTTTGGCGGGAGGAGGGGCAGATACGCAGTATTTT.

A remark on this clonotype: This may stem from a read error, because a much larger clone lies one nucleotide away. This chain links TRBV10-3 with TRBJ2-7, with D hard to call. V was cut by 4 bases and J by 3 bases, with 16 bases left in between. This CDR3 is built from 15 residues. Germline V CDR1 and CDR2: ENHRY, SYGVKD. CDR3 sequence (DNA): TGTGCCATCAGTGGTGGTTCGACTGTGATCTACGAGCAGTACTTC. It translates to CAISGGSTVIYEQYF.

This clonotype was picked up a small number of times. This sequence joins TRBV20-1 and TRBJ2-3; D is possibly TRBD1 (5 bases). Trimming shortened V by 4 bases and J by 0 bases, and 14 bases separated the two germline ends. The germline V gene has CDR1 DFQATT and CDR2 SNEGSKA (reference sequence). The CDR3 consists of 15 residues. The DNA for the CDR3 is TGCAGTGCTACCAGGACACAAGCTAGCACAGATACGCAGTATTTT. Its translation: CSATRTQASTDTQYF.

The table lists this clonotype with a few counts. This chain uses TRBV7-2 with TRBJ1-2; D uncertain. Germline CDR1 and CDR2: SGHTA and FQGNSA. This CDR3 region has 16 residues. V lost 5 bases, J lost 4 bases, and 20 bases lay in between. The CDR3, as DNA: TGTGCCAGCAGCCCTCAGGTGGGATCGTATCTCTATGGCTACACCTTC. It encodes CASSPQVGSYLYGYTF.

This clonotype was counted at least ten times. This chain joins TRBV19 and TRBJ2-4; D is unresolved. The length of the CDR3 is 11 residues. V was trimmed by 4 bases and J by 8 bases, leaving 6 bases between them. From germline, CDR1 is LNHDA and CDR2 SQIVND (reference sequence). The CDR3, as DNA: TGTGCCAGTAGTAATTGGGACATTCAGTACTTC. Amino acid sequence: CASSNWDIQYF.

The J gene is TRBJ2-7, the V gene TRBV12-3 or TRBV12-4, with D maybe TRBD2 (6 bases). This CDR3 comprises 16 residues. The V end was cut by 2 bases, the J end by 7 bases, with 21 bases between. The CDR3 loop is CASSLMGLATPNEQYF. The CDR3 DNA reads TGTGCCAGCAGTTTAATGGGGCTAGCGACCCCCAATGAGCAGTACTTC.

This clonotype was seen a few times. This chain joins TRBV10-3 and TRBJ2-3; 7 nucleotides line up with TRBD1. Germline CDR1 and CDR2: ENHRY and SYGVKD. This CDR3 is built from 16 residues. V shed 4 bases and J 1 base; nucleotides not matched to a gene: 8. This chain's CDR3 is CAISGARTGGTDTQYF. The CDR3 DNA sequence: TGTGCCATCAGTGGAGCAAGGACAGGAGGCACAGATACGCAGTATTTT.

This clonotype was observed a handful of times. Here the CDR3 reads CASSPRGFEQETQYF. The CDR3 DNA is TGCGCCAGCAGCCCGAGAGGGTTCGAGCAAGAGACCCAGTACTTC. The gene calls are TRBV5-1 and TRBJ2-5; D possibly corresponds to TRBD2 (5 bases). Germline values: CDR1 SGHRS, CDR2 YFSETQ. CDR3 length: 15 amino acids. V gave up 4 bases and J gave up 2 bases, with 15 bases separating them.

The rearrangement uses TRBV10-3 and TRBJ1-5, with a weak D call TRBD1 (5 bases). The V gene lost 3 bases and the J gene lost 6 bases, with 9 bases spanning the gap. The CDR3 has 13 residues. CDR1 and CDR2 from the germline V gene are ENHRY and SYGVKD. The CDR3 sequence: CAISDREAQPQHF. The DNA for the CDR3 is TGTGCCATCAGTGACAGGGAGGCTCAGCCCCAGCATTTT.

This sequence joins TRBV27 and TRBJ2-1, with D possibly TRBD1 on 5 matching bases. This CDR3 is 16 amino acids long. V shed 2 bases and J shed 6 bases, with 17 bases lying between them. CDR1 and CDR2 from the germline V gene are MNHEY and SMNVEV (reference sequence). CDR3 protein: CASSLGAGIGFNEQFF. In nucleotides, the CDR3 is TGTGCCAGCAGTTTAGGGGCTGGCATAGGGTTCAATGAGCAGTTCTTC.

This clonotype was seen a handful of times. The chain combines TRBV7-2 with TRBJ2-5, with 7 nucleotides matching TRBD1. Trimming removed 5 bases from V and 6 bases from J; junction bases left unmatched: 6. Germline V lookup: CDR1 SGHTA, CDR2 FQGNSA. The CDR3 length is 13 residues. The CDR3 is CASSEDRLKTQYF. The DNA for the CDR3 is TGTGCCAGCAGCGAGGACAGGTTAAAGACCCAGTACTTC. Full variable domain (missing parts from reference TRBV7-2 and TRBJ2-5): GAGVSQSPSNKVTEKGKDVELRCDPISGHTALYWYRQSLGQGLEFLIYFQGNSAPDKSGLPSDRFSAERTGGSVSTLTIQRTQQEDSAVYLCASSEDRLKTQYFGPGTRLLVL.

Here the CDR3 reads CASSLSRLYEQYF. CDR3 DNA: TGTGCCAGCAGCCTGAGCAGACTCTACGAGCAGTACTTC. This rearrangement joins TRBV28 to TRBJ2-7, with D unclear. Germline V lookup: CDR1 MDHEN, CDR2 SYDVKM. The CDR3 is 13 amino acids. The ends were cut back, 6 bases at V and 3 bases at J, with 12 bases in the middle.

Written as DNA, the CDR3 is TGTGCCAGCAGCTTAACTAGTCAAAATGAGCAGTTCTTC. It encodes CASSLTSQNEQFF. The chain recombines TRBV7-6 with TRBJ2-1, with D perhaps matching TRBD2 (5 bases). CDR3 length: 13 amino acids. Trimming shortened V by 2 bases and J by 7 bases, and 9 bases separated the two germline ends. The germline V gene encodes CDR1 SGHVS and CDR2 FNYEAQ.

This clonotype was counted a few times. This chain connects TRBV10-3 to TRBJ1-4, with 8 bases lining up with TRBD1. From germline, CDR1 is ENHRY and CDR2 SYGVKD. J lost 7 bases, V lost 8 bases, and 3 bases had no gene match. The CDR3 totals 12 residues. The CDR3 coding sequence is TGTGCCATCGGGCAGGGGGCTGAAAAACTGTTTTTT. Translation: CAIGQGAEKLFF.

This clonotype was counted a few times. The chain joins TRBV29-1 to TRBJ2-1; tentatively, D is TRBD2 (6 bases). Trimming left V 3 bases short and J 2 bases short, with 17 bases between. This CDR3 is built from 16 residues. CDR1 SQVTM and CDR2 ANQGSEA come from the germline V gene. The CDR3 loop reads CSVDLDYSLPYNEQFF. CDR3 coding DNA: TGCAGCGTTGATCTGGACTACTCATTACCCTACAATGAGCAGTTCTTC.

Only a few counts were recorded for this clonotype. The chain recombines TRBV4-2 with TRBJ2-3; no firm D call. The CDR3 runs to 17 residues. Germline-derived CDR1 and CDR2 are LGHNA and YNFKEQ. V lost 0 bases and J lost 0, with 13 bases in between. CDR3: CASSQDPQTISTDTQYF. The CDR3 bases are TGTGCCAGCAGCCAAGATCCCCAGACGATTAGCACAGATACGCAGTATTTT.

The genes are TRBV20-1 and TRBJ2-4; 14 nucleotides agree with TRBD2. Trimming took 3 bases from V and 6 from J; bases not matched to a gene: 7. This CDR3 region has 16 residues. Germline CDR1 is DFQATT and CDR2 is SNEGSKA (reference sequence). The CDR3 DNA reads TGCAGTGCTAGTTGGGGACTAGCGGGAGTTAGAAACATTCAGTACTTC. Translating it yields CSASWGLAGVRNIQYF.

This clonotype was detected only a few times. J is TRBJ2-3 and V is TRBV4-2; TRBD2 matches 8 bases. Per the germline V gene, CDR1 is LGHNA and CDR2 is YNFKEQ. The CDR3 loop spans 17 amino acids. V lost 4 bases to trimming and J lost 0 bases; unmatched junction nucleotides: 9. The CDR3 DNA reads as TGTGCCAGCAGCCGTTCGTTACTAGCGGAGAGCACAGATACGCAGTATTTT. It translates to CASSRSLLAESTDTQYF.